Given below is one T cell receptor beta chain in context. Clones were read by immunoSEQ multiplex PCR, and TCRdb kept only the in-frame ones, dropping some. Of about 87,000 clones in the sample, about 90% were seen once. The sample belongs to a study of blood T cell repertoires in COVID-19. This TCR was recovered from a man between 18 and 35 years old with COVID-19, enrolled during active disease. The sequenced sample consisted of peripheral blood.

Here the CDR3 reads CSARELGIQYF. The CDR3, as DNA: TGCAGTGCTAGAGAACTAGGGATTCAGTACTTC. The rearrangement uses TRBV20-1 and TRBJ2-4; a weak D match, TRBD2 (5 bases). Germline CDR1 reads DFQATT; CDR2 reads SNEGSKA (reference sequence). The V and J ends lost 0 bases and 10 bases respectively, with 7 bases between them. CDR3 length equals 11 residues.